This T cell receptor (beta chain) was retrieved from a study of CD8 T cells in ankylosing spondylitis. With molecular barcodes, quantitative 5'-RACE was used to make the TCR beta libraries. TCRdb passed the 5' RACE reads through MiXCR, listing each CDR3 protein once. The sample gives 150,000 to 200,000 distinct CDR3 sequences, 11% of which show up once; almost 30% is in the top ten. Study observations and caveats: Relatively scarce in peripheral blood, disease-linked clones were CD8+.

This clonotype was observed a handful of times. Its antigen is as yet unknown. The V and J ends lost 5 bases and 6 bases, in that order; junction bases with no gene match: 11. Germline V gene data show CDR1 as SGHAT and CDR2 as FQNNGV. The CDR3 spans 15 residues. This chain joins TRBV11-2 and TRBJ1-1; TRBD1 agrees at 8 bases. This TCR came from a male donor with ankylosing spondylitis or in good health (not recorded which). The sample consisted of blood, either unsorted or a sorted T cell fraction (not recorded which). CDR3 DNA: TGTGCCAGCAGCAACACCTTCAGGGGGCCCGCTGAAGCTTTCTTT. Protein sequence: CASSNTFRGPAEAFF.